These 17 T cell receptor beta chains share one sample of origin, sequenced in a study of cytomegalovirus exposure and HLA in healthy donors. PCR used 60 Vbeta primers and 13 Jbeta primers. Assay: immunoSEQ multiplex PCR; the TCRdb copy retains only in-frame clones and omits some. The data show approximately 220,000 clones, roughly four fifths seen once. The sample taken for sequencing was PBMCs. These receptors were collected from a girl aged 2 to 10 in good health and CMV-seronegative.

The V gene is TRBV5-1, the J gene TRBJ1-1, with D perhaps matching TRBD1 (5 bases). CDR3 length equals 14 residues. CDR1 and CDR2 (germline): SGHRS, YFSETQ. Trimming pared 0 bases from V and 7 bases from J, leaving 13 bases between. The CDR3 region is CASSLEAGRSEAFF. The DNA for the CDR3 is TGCGCCAGCAGCTTGGAAGCAGGGCGAAGTGAAGCTTTCTTT.

The rearrangement uses TRBV7-9 and TRBJ2-7; 9 bases map to TRBD1. The CDR3 contains 15 residues. Germline V lookup: CDR1 SEHNR, CDR2 FQNEAQ (reference sequence). Unmatched junction bases numbered 2, after V lost 0 bases and J lost 2 bases. The CDR3 nucleotides read TGTGCCAGCAGCTTAGCCGGACAGGGGCCCTACGAGCAGTACTTC. This gives the protein CASSLAGQGPYEQYF.

The V call is TRBV7-9, the J call TRBJ1-3; 7 bases line up with TRBD1. Germline V gives CDR1 SEHNR, CDR2 FQNEAQ (reference sequence). This CDR3 spans 17 amino acids. J gave up 8 bases and V 5 bases, and 18 bases lay outside the gene matches. The CDR3 DNA follows: TGTGCCAGCAGCCCAGTCAACCCCCGGGACAGAGGGGACACCATATATTTT. Translation: CASSPVNPRDRGDTIYF.

This clone occurred a few times. The V and J genes are TRBV5-4 and TRBJ1-4; 12 bases fit TRBD1. The trim removed 4 bases at V and 8 bases at J, leaving 3 bases unmatched. The CDR3 is 14 residues long. Germline V CDR1 and CDR2: SGHNT, YYREEE (reference sequence). The CDR3 here is CASSAGTGGEKLFF. In DNA, the CDR3 is TGTGCCAGCAGCGCGGGGACAGGGGGCGAAAAACTGTTTTTT. Full variable domain (missing parts from reference TRBV5-4 and TRBJ1-4): ETGVTQSPTHLIKTRGQQVTLRCSSQSGHNTVSWYQQALGQGPQFIFQYYREEENGRGNFPPRFSGLQFPNYSSELNVNALELDDSALYLCASSAGTGGEKLFFGSGTQLSVL.

The genes are TRBV9 and TRBJ2-5; 10 bases line up with TRBD1. Trimming at V came to 3 bases and at J to 5 bases, leaving 10 bases not matched to a gene. The CDR3 totals 16 residues. The germline V gene encodes CDR1 SGDLS and CDR2 YYNGEE. CDR3 protein: CASSATRDRGWETQYF. Here the CDR3 DNA reads TGTGCCAGCAGCGCAACCAGGGACAGGGGATGGGAGACCCAGTACTTC.

The chain carries TRBV6-5 and TRBJ1-2; the D is unclear. This CDR3 contains 12 residues. Trimming cost V 7 bases and J 8 bases, with 14 bases left between them. Germline CDR1 and CDR2: MNHEY and SVGAGI. The CDR3 spells CASMSGLTGYTF. The CDR3 coding sequence is TGTGCCAGCATGTCAGGCCTCACCGGCTACACCTTC.

V gene TRBV7-3 combines with J gene TRBJ1-2; no clear D. The CDR3 sequence is 22 residues long. From germline, CDR1 is SGHTA and CDR2 FQGTGA. The germline V and J ends were trimmed by 0 bases and 8 bases, with 37 bases remaining between them. This CDR3 reads CASSLTNDLTGGSPTIPRGYTF. The CDR3 nucleotides are TGTGCCAGCAGCTTAACGAACGACCTCACTGGAGGGAGCCCGACCATTCCACGCGGCTACACCTTC.

This chain uses TRBV7-9 with TRBJ2-7; the D is unclear. This CDR3 spans 14 amino acids. The V end was cut by 3 bases, the J end by 3 bases, with 12 bases between. Germline assignment: CDR1 SEHNR and CDR2 FQNEAQ (reference sequence). CDR3 loop: CASSFGQAFYEQYF. For the CDR3, the DNA is TGTGCCAGCAGCTTTGGTCAGGCATTCTACGAGCAGTACTTC.

The chain has TRBV19 and TRBJ2-1; TRBD2 matches 13 bases. The trim removed 7 bases at V and 4 bases at J, leaving 13 bases unmatched. The CDR3 sequence is 18 residues long. The germline V gene has CDR1 LNHDA and CDR2 SQIVND (reference sequence). CDR3 loop: CASNQGRTSGGFYNEQFF. In DNA, the CDR3 is TGTGCCAGTAATCAAGGGCGGACTAGCGGGGGATTTTACAATGAGCAGTTCTTC.

The V call is TRBV7-2, the J call TRBJ1-5; TRBD1 is a possible D gene (6 bases). Looked up from germline, CDR1 is SGHTA and CDR2 is FQGNSA. The length of the CDR3 is 16 residues. Trimming took off 3 bases at V and 0 bases at J, with 12 bases between the two ends. This CDR3 is CASSFYPGVSNQPQHF. In DNA form, the CDR3 reads TGTGCCAGCAGCTTTTACCCAGGGGTTAGCAATCAGCCCCAGCATTTT.

The rearrangement links TRBV4-1 to TRBJ2-5, with 16 bases aligning to TRBD2. Germline values: CDR1 MGHRA, CDR2 YSYEKL. The CDR3 spans 16 residues. V was clipped by 4 bases and J by 5 bases; unmatched bases: 4. Written as DNA, the CDR3 is TGCGCCAGCAGCCGATTGGGACTAGCGGGGGGGGAGACCCAGTACTTC. This sequence encodes CASSRLGLAGGETQYF.

This chain joins TRBV11-1 and TRBJ2-1; TRBD1 is a possible D gene (6 bases). CDR3 length: 15 residues. V was pared by 5 bases and J by 1 base, with 12 bases between. The germline V gene encodes CDR1 SGHAT and CDR2 FQDESV (reference sequence). CDR3 nucleotide sequence: TGTGCCAGCAGCCTGACAGGTATATCCTACAATGAGCAGTTCTTC. Its translation: CASSLTGISYNEQFF.

This rearrangement joins TRBV11-2 to TRBJ2-3; 7 bases align to TRBD2. Germline-derived CDR1 and CDR2 are SGHAT and FQNNGV. V lost 1 base to trimming and J lost 4 bases; unmatched junction nucleotides: 5. This CDR3 has 15 residues. The CDR3 loop is CASSLGGGYSDTQYF. In nucleotides, the CDR3 is TGTGCCAGCAGCTTAGGGGGGGGGTATTCAGATACGCAGTATTTT.

The chain is built from TRBV2 and TRBJ1-5, with a possible D match to TRBD1 (6 bases). Germline V gene lookup returns CDR1 SNHLY and CDR2 FYNNEI. The CDR3 length is 15 residues. V lost 6 bases and J 0 bases, leaving 12 bases between the germline ends. CDR3 coding DNA: TGTGCCAGCAGACCACAGGGTTCTAGCAATCAGCCCCAGCATTTT. It is translated as CASRPQGSSNQPQHF.

With regard to this clone: This sample also contains other DNA sequences that code for the same CDR3. The chain couples TRBV18 to TRBJ1-2; 7 positions match TRBD1. The CDR3 has 13 amino acids. The V and J ends lost 3 bases and 3 bases, in that order; junction bases with no gene match: 1. Germline lookup yields CDR1 KGHSH and CDR2 LQKENI. CDR3 protein: CASSPGQDYGYTF. DNA for the CDR3: TGTGCCAGCTCACCTGGACAGGACTATGGCTACACCTTC.

The chain uses TRBV5-1 and TRBJ2-5, with 12 positions matching TRBD2. The J call could be wrong; TRBJ2-7 is a better fit for the DNA end. Looked up from germline, CDR1 is SGHRS and CDR2 is YFSETQ. The CDR3 is made up of 16 amino acids. The CDR3 loop is CASSLETSGGPYEQYF. CDR3 nucleotides: TGCGCCAGCAGCTTGGAGACTAGCGGGGGCCCCTACGAGCAGTACTTC.

The chain uses TRBV6-5 and TRBJ2-5; 7 bases are shared with TRBD2. The germline CDR1 and CDR2 sequences are MNHEY and SVGAGI. This CDR3 comprises 13 residues. V was clipped by 5 bases and J by 5 bases; unmatched bases: 5. The CDR3 protein is CASSNDSGETQYF. CDR3 nucleotide sequence: TGTGCCAGCAGTAACGATAGCGGGGAGACCCAGTACTTC.